This TCR beta chain was sequenced in a study of shared clonotypes between healthy human individuals. Study-wide findings and caveats: What rarefaction showed was incomplete sorted-subset sequencing despite large depth. The study drew on few donors, limiting represented genetic and exposure-history diversity.

CD45RO-negative CD8 cells positively selected for CCR7 made up the naive population, which excluded terminally differentiated effector memory CD45RA+ cells. It was at deep level that the assay was run. Every immunoSEQ plate was one replicate of a subset's evenly spread DNA. TCRdb's table, derived via immunoSEQ multiplex PCR, lists solely in-frame clones and lacks some. The sample has roughly 2,000,000 clones; less than 95% are singletons. Germline lookup yields CDR1 SNHLY and CDR2 FYNNEI. The length of the CDR3 is 15 residues. The ends were cut back, 1 base at V and 1 base at J, with 10 bases in the middle. For this clone: Its antigen remains unknown.

This sequence originates from a man between 18 and 29 years old in good health. Sequencing input: naive CD8+ T cells sorted from blood. The chain carries TRBV2 and TRBJ1-1; no definite D call. This CDR3 reads CASSEGMGSNTEAFF. The CDR3, as DNA: TGTGCCAGCAGTGAAGGGATGGGGTCGAACACTGAAGCTTTCTTT. Full variable domain (outside the CDR3, taken from reference TRBV2 and TRBJ1-1): EPEVTQTPSHQVTQMGQEVILRCVPISNHLYFYWYRQILGQKVEFLVSFYNNEISEKSEIFDDQFSVERPDGSNFTLKIRSTKLEDSAMYFCASSEGMGSNTEAFFGQGTRLTVV.